Shown below are 32 T cell receptor beta chains from a single sample sequenced in a study of blood T cell repertoires in COVID-19. TCRdb's table, derived via immunoSEQ multiplex PCR, lists solely in-frame clones and lacks some. The data contain some 320,000 clones, about 90% of them seen just once; the ten biggest clones take up less than 3%. What was sequenced was PBMCs or T cells enriched from blood (not recorded which). All receptors come from a woman aged 50 to 65 who had been exposed to COVID-19.

The chain combines TRBV30 with TRBJ1-6; the match to TRBD1 covers 7 bases. This CDR3 spans 15 amino acids. V shed 5 bases, J shed 7 bases, and the junction held 11 bases outside the gene matches. Germline CDR1 GTSNPN, CDR2 SVGIG (reference sequence). The CDR3 DNA reads TGTGCCTGGCAGGGACAGCCGGTGGCCAATTCACCCCTCCACTTT. Protein sequence: CAWQGQPVANSPLHF.

The rearrangement uses TRBV7-2 and TRBJ1-2; perhaps TRBD1 as D (6 bases). Germline assignment: CDR1 SGHTA and CDR2 FQGNSA. Trimming pared 5 bases from V and 3 bases from J, leaving 22 bases between. The CDR3 has 17 residues. The CDR3 nucleotides read TGTGCCAGCAGCCCTCGTTCTTCGGGGGCGGGGGACTATGGCTACACCTTC. It is translated as CASSPRSSGAGDYGYTF.

V usage is TRBV2 and J usage is TRBJ2-3, with 13 nucleotides matching TRBD2. In germline, CDR1 is SNHLY, CDR2 FYNNEI. Trimming at V came to 7 bases and at J to 4 bases, leaving 8 bases not matched to a gene. This CDR3 has 16 amino acids. The CDR3 DNA follows: TGTGCCAGCAATTGGGGGACTAGCGGGGATTCAGATACGCAGTATTTT. As protein: CASNWGTSGDSDTQYF. Filled out from reference TRBV2 and TRBJ2-3, the complete variable domain reads EPEVTQTPSHQVTQMGQEVILRCVPISNHLYFYWYRQILGQKVEFLVSFYNNEISEKSEIFDDQFSVERPDGSNFTLKIRSTKLEDSAMYFCASNWGTSGDSDTQYFGPGTRLTVL.

This chain joins TRBV27 and TRBJ2-5; weak D call: TRBD1 (6 bases). Trimming removed 9 bases from V and 7 bases from J, with 18 bases in between. Looked up from germline, CDR1 is MNHEY and CDR2 is SMNVEV (reference sequence). CDR3 length: 13 residues. The CDR3 nucleotides are TGTGCCAGGCCGGAATCAGGGGCTTTGACCCAGTACTTC. Protein: CARPESGALTQYF.

The CDR3 coding sequence is TGTGCCAGCAGCCATAGGGGGTTGGCCAGCAATCAGCCCCAGCATTTT. As protein: CASSHRGLASNQPQHF. This chain connects TRBV28 to TRBJ1-5; D is perhaps TRBD1 (6 bases). V was clipped by 6 bases and J by 1 base, with 16 bases between them. The CDR3 sequence is 16 residues long. From germline, CDR1 is MDHEN and CDR2 SYDVKM.

This clone has only a few counts. The same CDR3 can be traced to other DNA sequences in this sample. The gene calls are TRBV19 and TRBJ1-5, with D unresolved. The V gene lost 0 bases and the J gene lost 0 bases, with 3 bases spanning the gap. Germline lookup yields CDR1 LNHDA and CDR2 SQIVND (reference sequence). The CDR3 runs to 14 residues. The CDR3 reads CASSIDNSNQPQHF. The CDR3, as DNA: TGTGCCAGTAGTATAGACAATAGCAATCAGCCCCAGCATTTT. Using reference TRBV19 and TRBJ1-5 for the parts outside the CDR3, the full variable domain is DGGITQSPKYLFRKEGQNVTLSCEQNLNHDAMYWYRQDPGQGLRLIYYSQIVNDFQKGDIAEGYSVSREKKESFPLTVTSAQKNPTAFYLCASSIDNSNQPQHFGDGTRLSIL.

This sequence joins TRBV30 and TRBJ2-1; TRBD2 matches 7 bases. Germline loops: CDR1 GTSNPN, CDR2 SVGIG (reference sequence). V shed 5 bases and J 5 bases; nucleotides not matched to a gene: 9. The CDR3 length is 14 residues. The CDR3 is CAWGWDYIDNEQFF. The DNA of the CDR3 is TGTGCCTGGGGTTGGGACTACATTGACAATGAGCAGTTCTTC. The full variable domain, completed using reference TRBV30 and TRBJ2-1, is SQTIHQWPATLVQPVGSPLSLECTVEGTSNPNLYWYRQAAGRGLQLLFYSVGIGQISSEVPQNLSASRPQDRQFILSSKKLLLSDSGFYLCAWGWDYIDNEQFFGPGTRLTVL.

The table lists this clone with a few counts. This chain links TRBV2 with TRBJ2-7; D not resolved. The CDR3 has 12 amino acids. Germline-derived CDR1 and CDR2 are SNHLY and FYNNEI. Trimming removed 10 bases from V and 0 bases from J, with 10 bases in between. The CDR3 loop is CATSYVSYEQYF. CDR3 bases: TGTGCCACCAGCTACGTCTCCTACGAGCAGTACTTC.

This clone was seen only once. The chain employs TRBV27 and TRBJ1-4; TRBD1 aligns across 9 bases. Losses at the gene ends were 6 bases for V and 0 bases for J; bases not matched to a gene: 5. The CDR3 consists of 16 residues. Germline CDR1 MNHEY, CDR2 SMNVEV (reference sequence). CDR3 in amino acids: CASRWGTGPTNEKLFF. In DNA form, the CDR3 reads TGTGCCAGCAGGTGGGGGACAGGGCCAACTAATGAAAAACTGTTTTTT.

This sequence joins TRBV29-1 and TRBJ1-2; D gene uncertain. Germline assignment: CDR1 SQVTM and CDR2 ANQGSEA. The CDR3 is 14 amino acids. V dropped 6 bases and J dropped 10 bases, with 24 bases sitting between them. The CDR3 DNA reads as TGCAGCGTCTTGAAGACCGAGGGTACTTCGGTCTACACCTTC. It encodes CSVLKTEGTSVYTF.

V usage is TRBV24-1 and J usage is TRBJ2-7, with D hard to call. Germline V lookup: CDR1 KGHDR, CDR2 SFDVKD. Between the trimmed V and J ends, which lost 0 bases and 6 bases, there was a span of 8 bases. The CDR3 covers 13 residues. CDR3 sequence reads: CATSDLPRGEQYF. The CDR3 bases are TGTGCCACCAGTGATTTGCCGCGTGGCGAGCAGTACTTC.

This clone was counted once. As DNA, the CDR3 is TGTGCCAGCTCACCACGGCAGGGAACACCGGAAAAACTGTTTTTT. Encoded protein: CASSPRQGTPEKLFF. The chain links TRBV18 to TRBJ1-4, with a weak D call TRBD1 (5 bases). The germline gives CDR1 KGHSH, CDR2 LQKENI. The CDR3 has 15 amino acids. V shed 1 base and J shed 8 bases, with 14 bases lying between them.

The V call is TRBV10-3, the J call TRBJ2-7, with TRBD1 matching over 8 bases. Germline lookup yields CDR1 ENHRY and CDR2 SYGVKD. V shed 6 bases, J shed 5 bases, and the junction held 12 bases outside the gene matches. The CDR3 length is 15 residues. Here the CDR3 reads CAISPFGQGFDEQYF. The CDR3 coding sequence is TGTGCCATCAGCCCCTTTGGACAGGGTTTTGACGAGCAGTACTTC.

This chain links TRBV7-9 with TRBJ2-5; 11 bases map to TRBD2. Unmatched junction bases numbered 13, after V lost 3 bases and J lost 4 bases. CDR1 and CDR2 from the germline V gene are SEHNR and FQNEAQ (reference sequence). This CDR3 is 18 amino acids long. The CDR3 loop reads CASSFRLAGGRRRETQYF. The DNA for the CDR3 is TGTGCCAGCAGCTTCCGATTAGCGGGGGGGCGCAGGAGAGAGACCCAGTACTTC. The whole variable domain, filled in from reference TRBV7-9 and TRBJ2-5, reads DTGVSQNPRHKITKRGQNVTFRCDPISEHNRLYWYRQTLGQGPEFLTYFQNEAQLEKSRLLSDRFSAERPKGSFSTLEIQRTEQGDSAMYLCASSFRLAGGRRRETQYFGPGTRLLVL.

Concerning this clone itself: Distinct nucleotide sequences in the sample also encode this CDR3. The chain uses TRBV18 and TRBJ2-3; maybe TRBD2 (6 bases). Germline V gene lookup returns CDR1 KGHSH and CDR2 LQKENI. The CDR3 totals 12 residues. V gave up 3 bases and J gave up 6 bases, with 7 bases separating them. The DNA for the CDR3 is TGTGCCAGCTCACCTGGGGGGGATACGCAGTATTTT. Amino acids: CASSPGGDTQYF.

The gene calls are TRBV19 and TRBJ1-5; 8 bases are a match to TRBD1. Germline V gives CDR1 LNHDA, CDR2 SQIVND (reference sequence). The CDR3 extends over 16 amino acids. Losses at the gene ends were 4 bases for V and 7 bases for J; bases not matched to a gene: 12. This CDR3 reads CASSTHLGQVLQPQHF. The CDR3, as DNA: TGTGCCAGTAGTACCCACTTGGGACAGGTATTACAGCCCCAGCATTTT.

This chain links TRBV5-1 with TRBJ2-7; D unclear. Germline CDR1 is SGHRS and CDR2 is YFSETQ. The CDR3 contains 12 residues. Trimming took off 0 bases at V and 4 bases at J, with 5 bases between the two ends. In DNA, the CDR3 is TGCGCCAGCAGCTTGGATCAGTACGAGCAGTACTTC. Amino acid sequence: CASSLDQYEQYF.

This chain connects TRBV19 to TRBJ1-5; D is unclear. The CDR3 runs to 17 residues. Trimming left V 2 bases short and J 4 bases short, with 18 bases between. CDR1 is LNHDA, CDR2 SQIVND, per germline (reference sequence). The chain's CDR3 is CASSITPKSQKNQPQHF. In DNA form, the CDR3 reads TGTGCCAGTAGTATAACGCCCAAGTCACAGAAAAATCAGCCCCAGCATTTT.

J is TRBJ2-7 and V is TRBV6-5, with D maybe TRBD1 (5 bases). CDR3 length: 10 residues. Looked up from germline, CDR1 is MNHEY and CDR2 is SVGAGI. V was cut by 10 bases and J by 9 bases, with 13 bases left in between. CDR3 amino acids: CATAQDGQYF. CDR3 bases: TGTGCCACCGCACAGGACGGGCAGTACTTC.

This rearrangement joins TRBV24-1 to TRBJ1-5; D might be TRBD1 (5 bases). The CDR3 has 15 residues. The germline gives CDR1 KGHDR, CDR2 SFDVKD. V dropped 6 bases and J dropped 1 base, with 12 bases sitting between them. This chain's CDR3 is CATSNQGGSNQPQHF. The CDR3 DNA is TGTGCCACCAGTAACCAGGGTGGAAGCAATCAGCCCCAGCATTTT.

The chain has TRBV19 and TRBJ1-5, with 8 bases fitting TRBD1. Trimming cost V 4 bases and J 4 bases; bases outside gene matches: 6. Germline V gives CDR1 LNHDA, CDR2 SQIVND (reference sequence). This CDR3 has 15 amino acids. The CDR3, as DNA: TGTGCCAGTAGTAGCACAGGGGGGCATAATCAGCCCCAGCATTTT. Its translation is CASSSTGGHNQPQHF.

Notes on this clone: One junction end disagrees with the germline gene, perhaps due to a read error. Other nucleotide sequences from this sample produce the same CDR3. The chain combines TRBV7-7 with TRBJ1-3, with unresolved D. The CDR3 extends over 14 amino acids. The V gene's germline CDR1 is SSHAT and CDR2 FNYEAQ (reference sequence). The CDR3 DNA is TGTGCTAGCAGCTTAGGCGGCTCTGGAAACACCATATATTTT. It specifies CASSLGGSGNTIYF.

The chain couples TRBV4-1 to TRBJ1-1; D is possibly TRBD1 (6 bases). Trimming removed 1 base from V and 9 bases from J, with 18 bases in between. CDR1 MGHRA and CDR2 YSYEKL come from the germline V gene. The length of the CDR3 is 15 residues. In DNA, the CDR3 is TGCGCCAGCAGCCAAGCATATGACAGGACAGCGAAAGCTTTCTTT. It yields the protein CASSQAYDRTAKAFF.

This chain joins TRBV11-2 and TRBJ2-3; D remains unclear. The germline V gene has CDR1 SGHAT and CDR2 FQNNGV. This CDR3 is 14 amino acids long. Between the trimmed V and J ends, which lost 1 base and 5 bases, there was a span of 10 bases. The CDR3 is CASSLVYRRDTQYF. Written as DNA, the CDR3 is TGTGCCAGCAGCTTAGTATATCGCAGAGATACGCAGTATTTT.

The rearrangement links TRBV19 to TRBJ2-7; 10 bases are shared with TRBD1. V lost 10 bases to trimming and J lost 3 bases; unmatched junction nucleotides: 9. CDR3 size: 14 residues. CDR1 is LNHDA, CDR2 SQIVND, per germline (reference sequence). The CDR3 coding sequence is TGTGCCACCGCCGACAGGGGGCGAGGCTACGAGCAGTACTTC. The encoded protein is CATADRGRGYEQYF.

CDR3: CASNPRGTGTYNEQFF. CDR3 bases: TGTGCCAGCAACCCGAGGGGGACAGGGACCTACAATGAGCAGTTCTTC. The V gene is TRBV28, the J gene TRBJ2-1, with 9 bases lining up with TRBD1. The CDR3 loop spans 16 amino acids. CDR1 is MDHEN and CDR2 is SYDVKM in the germline V gene. Trimming took 7 bases from V and 2 from J; bases not matched to a gene: 9.

The V gene is TRBV11-2, the J gene TRBJ1-3; possibly TRBD1 for D (6 bases). The CDR3 consists of 16 residues. Per the germline V gene, CDR1 is SGHAT and CDR2 is FQNNGV. Deletions cut 5 bases from V and 0 bases from J, with 14 bases between. DNA of the CDR3: TGTGCCAGCAGCCCGACGACAGGCAGCTCTGGAAACACCATATATTTT. Translation gives CASSPTTGSSGNTIYF.

The chain has TRBV7-8 and TRBJ2-1; a possible D gene is TRBD2 (6 bases). Germline CDR1 reads SGHVS; CDR2 reads FQNEAQ. CDR3 length equals 14 residues. Trimming removed 5 bases from V and 5 bases from J, with 13 bases in between. The CDR3 region is CASSVDYSNNEQFF. In DNA, the CDR3 is TGTGCCAGCAGCGTGGACTACTCGAACAATGAGCAGTTCTTC.

This clone was counted a single time. The chain is built from TRBV28 and TRBJ1-1, with a possible D match to TRBD1 (6 bases). CDR1 and CDR2 from the germline V gene are MDHEN and SYDVKM. CDR3 length equals 14 residues. Trimming shortened V by 6 bases and J by 4 bases, and 15 bases separated the two germline ends. The CDR3 is CASRQGIGSTEAFF. The CDR3 DNA reads as TGTGCCAGCAGGCAGGGGATAGGAAGCACTGAAGCTTTCTTT.

This rearrangement joins TRBV5-4 to TRBJ1-2; 8 bases are shared with TRBD1. The germline V gene encodes CDR1 SGHNT and CDR2 YYREEE (reference sequence). The CDR3 spans 15 residues. After removal of 0 bases from V and 2 bases from J, the junction contained 3 bases not matched to a gene. This CDR3 reads CASSLGQGMNYGYTF. The CDR3, as DNA: TGTGCCAGCAGCTTGGGACAGGGGATGAACTATGGCTACACCTTC.

The V call is TRBV18, the J call TRBJ1-2, with D perhaps matching TRBD1 (5 bases). Germline CDR1 is KGHSH and CDR2 is LQKENI. The CDR3 is 16 amino acids. V was pared by 5 bases and J by 4 bases, with 20 bases between. This CDR3 reads CASSSNVDKYVYGYTF. The CDR3 DNA is TGTGCCAGCTCATCAAACGTGGACAAATACGTCTATGGCTACACCTTC.

V usage is TRBV5-4 and J usage is TRBJ1-3, with a possible D match to TRBD1 (6 bases). Germline loops: CDR1 SGHNT, CDR2 YYREEE (reference sequence). This CDR3 is 15 amino acids long. V lost 1 base and J 2 bases, leaving 10 bases between the germline ends. The CDR3 nucleotides are TGTGCCAGCAGCTTGTTCGGGGGGCCTGGAAACACCATATATTTT. Translation: CASSLFGGPGNTIYF. Together with reference TRBV5-4 and TRBJ1-3, the CDR3 gives the full variable domain: ETGVTQSPTHLIKTRGQQVTLRCSSQSGHNTVSWYQQALGQGPQFIFQYYREEENGRGNFPPRFSGLQFPNYSSELNVNALELDDSALYLCASSLFGGPGNTIYFGEGSWLTVV.